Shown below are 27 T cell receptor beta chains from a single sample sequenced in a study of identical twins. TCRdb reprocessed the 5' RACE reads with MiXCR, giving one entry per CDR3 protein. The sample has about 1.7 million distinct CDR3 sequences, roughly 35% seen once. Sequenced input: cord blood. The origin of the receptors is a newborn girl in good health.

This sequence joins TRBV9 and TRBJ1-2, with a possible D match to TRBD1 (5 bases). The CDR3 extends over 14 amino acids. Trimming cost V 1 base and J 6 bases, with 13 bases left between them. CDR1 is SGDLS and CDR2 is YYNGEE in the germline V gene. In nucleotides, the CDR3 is TGTGCCAGCAGCGTAACAAGACAGTCTGATGGCTACACCTTC. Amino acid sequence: CASSVTRQSDGYTF.

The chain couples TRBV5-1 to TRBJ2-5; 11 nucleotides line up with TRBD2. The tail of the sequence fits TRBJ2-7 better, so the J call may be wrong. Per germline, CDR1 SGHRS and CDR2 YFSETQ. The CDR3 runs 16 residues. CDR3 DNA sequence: TGCGCCAGCAGCAAAACTAGCGGGAGTCTTAAGTACGAGCAGTACTTC. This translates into CASSKTSGSLKYEQYF.

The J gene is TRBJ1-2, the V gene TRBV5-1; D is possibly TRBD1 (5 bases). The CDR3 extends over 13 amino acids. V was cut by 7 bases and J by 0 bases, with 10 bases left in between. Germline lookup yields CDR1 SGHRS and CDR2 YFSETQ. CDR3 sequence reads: CASGQTANYGYTF. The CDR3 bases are TGCGCCAGCGGTCAGACAGCTAACTATGGCTACACCTTC.

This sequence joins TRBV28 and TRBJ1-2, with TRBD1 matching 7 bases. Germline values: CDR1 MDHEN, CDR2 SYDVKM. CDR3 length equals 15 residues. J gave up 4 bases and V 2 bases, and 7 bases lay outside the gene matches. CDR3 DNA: TGTGCCAGCAGTTTACCGACAGGGCGAGGCTATGGCTACACCTTC. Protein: CASSLPTGRGYGYTF.

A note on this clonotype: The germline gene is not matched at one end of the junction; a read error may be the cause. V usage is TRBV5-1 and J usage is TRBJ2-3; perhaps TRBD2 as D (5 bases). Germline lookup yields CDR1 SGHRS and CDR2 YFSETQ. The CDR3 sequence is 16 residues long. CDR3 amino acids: CASSLWNSGSTDTQFF. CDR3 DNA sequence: TGCGCCAGCAGCTTGTGGAACAGCGGATCCACAGATACGCAGTTTTTT.

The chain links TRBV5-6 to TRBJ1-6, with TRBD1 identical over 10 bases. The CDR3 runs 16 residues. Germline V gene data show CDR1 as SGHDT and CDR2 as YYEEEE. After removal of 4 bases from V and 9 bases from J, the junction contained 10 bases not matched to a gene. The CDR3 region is CASSGGWDRGLSPLHF. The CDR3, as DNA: TGTGCCAGCAGCGGAGGGTGGGACAGGGGACTTTCACCCCTCCACTTT.

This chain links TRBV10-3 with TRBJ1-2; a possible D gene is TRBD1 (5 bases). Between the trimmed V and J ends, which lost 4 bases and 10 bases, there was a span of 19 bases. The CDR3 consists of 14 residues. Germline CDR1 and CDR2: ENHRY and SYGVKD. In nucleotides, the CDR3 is TGTGCCATCAGTGGGGCAGGGATAGCGGACGACTACACCTTC. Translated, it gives CAISGAGIADDYTF.

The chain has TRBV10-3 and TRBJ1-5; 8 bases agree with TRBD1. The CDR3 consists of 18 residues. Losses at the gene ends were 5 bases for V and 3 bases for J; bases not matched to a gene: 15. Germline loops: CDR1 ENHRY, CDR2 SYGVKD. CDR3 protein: CAISHDRGEGAFNQPQHF. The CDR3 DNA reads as TGTGCCATCAGTCACGACAGGGGTGAGGGCGCATTCAATCAGCCCCAGCATTTT.

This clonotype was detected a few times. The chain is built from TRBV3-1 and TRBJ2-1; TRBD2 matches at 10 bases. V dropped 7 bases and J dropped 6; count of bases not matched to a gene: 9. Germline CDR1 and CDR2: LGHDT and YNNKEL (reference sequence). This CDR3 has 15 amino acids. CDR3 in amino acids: CASKLLAGVPNEQFF. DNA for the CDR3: TGTGCCAGCAAGCTGCTAGCGGGAGTCCCCAATGAGCAGTTCTTC.

This CDR3 is CASSESRRSSYNSPLHF. Here the CDR3 DNA reads TGTGCCAGCAGTGAATCTCGGAGGAGCTCCTATAATTCACCCCTCCACTTT. The rearrangement uses TRBV2 and TRBJ1-6; no definite D call. V was pared by 2 bases and J by 0 bases, with 11 bases between. CDR1 and CDR2 from the germline V gene are SNHLY and FYNNEI. The length of the CDR3 is 17 residues.

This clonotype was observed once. The CDR3 here is CASSPEGGIYGYTF. CDR3 bases: TGTGCCAGCAGCCCCGAAGGGGGGATCTATGGCTACACCTTC. The gene calls are TRBV4-2 and TRBJ1-2, with TRBD1 as a possible D gene (6 bases). Trimming stripped 4 bases from V and 4 bases from J, with 13 bases between. Per germline, CDR1 LGHNA and CDR2 YNFKEQ. The CDR3 has 14 residues.

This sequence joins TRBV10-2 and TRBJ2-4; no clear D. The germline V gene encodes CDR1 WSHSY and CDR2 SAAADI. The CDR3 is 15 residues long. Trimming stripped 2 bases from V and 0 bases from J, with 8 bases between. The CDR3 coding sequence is TGCGCCAGCAGTGAGGGCTACCTAGCCAAAAACATTCAGTACTTC. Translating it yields CASSEGYLAKNIQYF.

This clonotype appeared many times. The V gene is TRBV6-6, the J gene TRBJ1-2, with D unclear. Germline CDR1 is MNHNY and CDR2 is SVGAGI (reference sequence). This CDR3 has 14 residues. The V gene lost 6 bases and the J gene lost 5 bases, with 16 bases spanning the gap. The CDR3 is CASRNQQPPYGYTF. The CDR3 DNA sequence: TGTGCCAGCAGAAACCAGCAACCTCCATATGGCTACACCTTC.

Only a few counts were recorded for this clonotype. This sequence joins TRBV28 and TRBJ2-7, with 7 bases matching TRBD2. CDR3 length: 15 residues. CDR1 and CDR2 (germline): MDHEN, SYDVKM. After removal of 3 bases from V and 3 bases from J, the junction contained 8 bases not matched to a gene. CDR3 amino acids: CASSLYGGSIYEQYF. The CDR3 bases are TGTGCCAGCAGTTTGTATGGCGGGAGCATCTACGAGCAGTACTTC.

The CDR3 spells CATSKGPGQGAYNEQFF. The DNA for the CDR3 is TGTGCCACCAGCAAAGGCCCGGGACAGGGGGCTTACAATGAGCAGTTCTTC. The genes are TRBV15 and TRBJ2-1; 12 bases map to TRBD1. CDR1 is LNHNV and CDR2 is YYDKDF in the germline V gene (reference sequence). CDR3 length: 17 amino acids. Trimming cost V 4 bases and J 4 bases; bases outside gene matches: 8.

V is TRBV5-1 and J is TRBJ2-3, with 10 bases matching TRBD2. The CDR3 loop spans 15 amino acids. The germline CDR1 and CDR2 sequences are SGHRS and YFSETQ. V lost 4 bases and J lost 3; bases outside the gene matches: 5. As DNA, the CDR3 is TGCGCCAGCAGCGACGGACTAGCGGTAACAGATACGCAGTATTTT. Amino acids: CASSDGLAVTDTQYF.

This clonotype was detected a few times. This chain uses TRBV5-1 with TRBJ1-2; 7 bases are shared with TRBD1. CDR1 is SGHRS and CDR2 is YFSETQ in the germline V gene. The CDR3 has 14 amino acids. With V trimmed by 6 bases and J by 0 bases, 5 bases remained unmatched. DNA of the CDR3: TGCGCCAGCACGGACAGGTCATCTAACTATGGCTACACCTTC. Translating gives CASTDRSSNYGYTF.

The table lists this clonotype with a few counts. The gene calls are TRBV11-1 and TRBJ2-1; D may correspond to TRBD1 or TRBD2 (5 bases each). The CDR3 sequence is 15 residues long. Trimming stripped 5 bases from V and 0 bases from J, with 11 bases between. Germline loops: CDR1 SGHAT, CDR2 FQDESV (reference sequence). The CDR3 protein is CASSRDGLSYNEQFF. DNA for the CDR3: TGTGCCAGCAGCCGGGACGGCCTCTCCTACAATGAGCAGTTCTTC.

The chain's CDR3 is CSARGRWRSPGELFF. As DNA, the CDR3 is TGCAGTGCTAGGGGGCGCTGGAGAAGTCCCGGGGAGCTGTTTTTT. V gene TRBV20-1 combines with J gene TRBJ2-2, with D tentatively TRBD1 (5 bases). Germline CDR1 is DFQATT and CDR2 is SNEGSKA (reference sequence). The germline V and J ends were trimmed by 3 bases and 6 bases, with 17 bases remaining between them. This CDR3 spans 15 amino acids.

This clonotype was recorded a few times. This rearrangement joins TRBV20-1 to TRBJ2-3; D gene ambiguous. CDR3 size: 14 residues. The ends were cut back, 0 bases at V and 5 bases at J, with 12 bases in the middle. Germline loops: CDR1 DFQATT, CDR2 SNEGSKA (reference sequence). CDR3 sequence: CSARDLSSGDTQYF. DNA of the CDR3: TGCAGTGCTAGAGATCTCAGCAGTGGAGATACGCAGTATTTT.

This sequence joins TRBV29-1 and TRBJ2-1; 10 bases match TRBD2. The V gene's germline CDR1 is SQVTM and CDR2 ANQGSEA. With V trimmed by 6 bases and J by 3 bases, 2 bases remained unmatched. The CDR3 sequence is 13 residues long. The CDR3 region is CSVTSGFYNEQFF. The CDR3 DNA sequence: TGCAGCGTGACTAGCGGGTTCTACAATGAGCAGTTCTTC.

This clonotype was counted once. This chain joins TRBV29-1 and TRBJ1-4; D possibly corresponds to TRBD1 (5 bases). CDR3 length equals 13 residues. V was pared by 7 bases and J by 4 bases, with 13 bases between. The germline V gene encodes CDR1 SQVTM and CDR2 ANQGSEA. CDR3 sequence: CSGGAGLNEKLFF. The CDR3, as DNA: TGCAGCGGTGGGGCAGGCCTTAATGAAAAACTGTTTTTT.

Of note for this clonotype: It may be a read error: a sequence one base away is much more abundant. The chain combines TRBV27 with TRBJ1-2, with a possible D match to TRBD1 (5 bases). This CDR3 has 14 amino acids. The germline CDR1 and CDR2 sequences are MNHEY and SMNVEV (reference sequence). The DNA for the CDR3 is TGTGCCAGCAGTTTAAGTTCAGGGTCCTATGGCCACACCTTC. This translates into CASSLSSGSYGHTF.

The CDR3 DNA is TGCGCCAGCAGCTTGACAGCTAACTCTGGAAACACCATATATTTT. Translating gives CASSLTANSGNTIYF. V is TRBV5-1 and J is TRBJ1-3, with unresolved D. CDR1 and CDR2 from the germline V gene are SGHRS and YFSETQ. The ends were cut back, 1 base at V and 0 bases at J, with 8 bases in the middle. The CDR3 loop spans 15 amino acids.

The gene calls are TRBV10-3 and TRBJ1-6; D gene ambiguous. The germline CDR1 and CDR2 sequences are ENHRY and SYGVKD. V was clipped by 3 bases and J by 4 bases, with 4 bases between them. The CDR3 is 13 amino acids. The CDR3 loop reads CAISDGYNSPLHF. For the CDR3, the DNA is TGTGCCATCAGTGACGGTTATAATTCACCCCTCCACTTT.

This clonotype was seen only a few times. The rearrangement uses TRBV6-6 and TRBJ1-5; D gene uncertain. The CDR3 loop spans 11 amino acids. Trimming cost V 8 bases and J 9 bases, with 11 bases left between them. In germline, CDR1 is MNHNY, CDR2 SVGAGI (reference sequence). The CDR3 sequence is CASGMGGPQHF. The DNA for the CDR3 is TGTGCCAGCGGCATGGGTGGGCCCCAGCATTTT.

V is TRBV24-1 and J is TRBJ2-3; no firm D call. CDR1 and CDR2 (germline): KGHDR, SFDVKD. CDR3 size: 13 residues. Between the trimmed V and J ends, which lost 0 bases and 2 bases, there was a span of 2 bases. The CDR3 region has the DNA TGTGCCACCAGTGATTTGCACACAGATACGCAGTATTTT. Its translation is CATSDLHTDTQYF.